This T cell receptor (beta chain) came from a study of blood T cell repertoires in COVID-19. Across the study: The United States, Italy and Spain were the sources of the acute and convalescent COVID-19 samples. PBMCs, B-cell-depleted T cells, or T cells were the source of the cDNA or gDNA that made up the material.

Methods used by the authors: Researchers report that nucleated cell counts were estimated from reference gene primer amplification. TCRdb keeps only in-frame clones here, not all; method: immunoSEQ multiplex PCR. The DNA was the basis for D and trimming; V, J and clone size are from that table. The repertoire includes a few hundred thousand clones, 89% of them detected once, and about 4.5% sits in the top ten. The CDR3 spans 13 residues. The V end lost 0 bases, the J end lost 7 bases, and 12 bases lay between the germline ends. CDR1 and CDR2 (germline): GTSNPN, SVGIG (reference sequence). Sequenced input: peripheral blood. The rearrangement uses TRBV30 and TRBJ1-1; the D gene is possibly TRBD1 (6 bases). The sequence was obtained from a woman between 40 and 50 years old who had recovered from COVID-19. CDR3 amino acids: CAWSVRRGGEAFF. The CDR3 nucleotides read TGTGCCTGGAGTGTACGGAGGGGGGGTGAAGCTTTCTTT.